The clone carrying this TCR beta chain was detected only once. The antigen remains unidentified. Relative to the germline gene, one junction end is altered; a read error may explain this. The sequenced template was RNA, covering the TCR beta CDR3 region. RT-PCR with HTBI primers came first, then second-round multiplex PCR. Each CDR3 protein gets one entry after TCRdb re-called the multiplex PCR reads with MiXCR. The data show 650,000 to 900,000 distinct CDR3 sequences, 35% to 50% seen once. The data belong to a study of Graves' ophthalmopathy and Graves' hyperthyroidism. Regarding the study as a whole: The study's model predicted ophthalmopathy progression at approximately 70% sensitivity and almost 75% specificity.

The germline V gene has CDR1 WNHNN and CDR2 SYGVQD (reference sequence). The CDR3 totals 17 residues. Ophthalmopathy donors' eye disease showed moderate-to-severe activity, CAS of at least 3, NOSPECS of at least 4 and duration under 3 months. Uncontrolled infections, other autoimmune diseases, pregnancy or lactation barred patients from enrollment. The sequenced material came from peripheral blood. This TCR derives from an adult man with Graves' ophthalmopathy. V and J are TRBV10-1 and TRBJ2-3, with TRBD2 matching over 10 bases. CDR3 nucleotide sequence: TGTGCCATCAGTGAGCCTGCCGGACTAGCGGGCACAGATACGCAGTATTTT. It encodes CAISEPAGLAGTDTQYF.